The present entry profiles one T cell receptor (beta chain) with its context. Its cognate antigen is unknown. Study-wide results and caveats: Larger-cohort validation covered only one TCR beta V-J rearrangement. Greatest tumor Treg TCR overlap was with tumor naive CD4+ cells.

Constant-region reverse primers amplified full-length variable regions, followed by semi-nested Nested Universal Primer A PCR. TCRdb ran MiXCR on the 5' RACE reads and lists one entry per CDR3 protein. The repertoire holds nearly 55,000 distinct CDR3 sequences, approximately 24% seen once, with about 3% in the top ten. Per the germline V gene, CDR1 is SGHTA and CDR2 is FQGNSA. The V end lost 0 bases, the J end lost 9 bases, and 12 bases lay between the germline ends. This CDR3 has 14 amino acids. Sample: tumor-infiltrating naive CD4+ T cells sorted from the breast tumor. Noted subset: naive CD4+ T cells, CD4+CD45RA+CD25-. The sequence derives from a female donor with breast cancer. This chain joins TRBV7-2 and TRBJ1-5; D ambiguous. The CDR3 loop is CASSLAVTSWPQHF. The CDR3 coding sequence is TGTGCCAGCAGCTTAGCTGTCACCTCATGGCCCCAGCATTTT.